This TCR beta chain was documented in a study of radiotherapy plus CTLA-4 blockade in lung cancer. The CDR3 spans 16 residues. V dropped 4 bases and J dropped 2; count of bases not matched to a gene: 4. Germline lookup yields CDR1 ENHRY and CDR2 SYGVKD. Produced via immunoSEQ multiplex PCR; TCRdb's table is partial and in-frame only. The sample lists about 78,000 clones; roughly 86% were seen once. Ipilimumab CTLA-4 blockade and focal radiation were given to patients with chemo-refractory metastatic non-small-cell lung cancer. The sequencing here drew on peripheral blood, taken from a patient treated with radiotherapy plus ipilimumab. The TCR originated in a human donor with non-small cell lung cancer who had a partial response to radiotherapy plus ipilimumab. The V gene is TRBV10-3, the J gene TRBJ2-6; 8 bases are shared with TRBD2. CDR3 DNA sequence: TGTGCCATCAGTGCCCCAGCGGGAGCTGGGGCCAACGTCCTGACTTTC. It specifies CAISAPAGAGANVLTF.